These 18 T cell receptor beta chains were sequenced from one sample in a study of control samples from healthy donors and cancer patients (dated by TCRdb to about 2020). The library was built by means of the immunoSEQ multiplex PCR assay. The clones in this table, taken by TCRdb from immuneACCESS, are in-frame only. Not every clone is retained; where verified, under half of the shortfall comes from an unresolved V gene, and the cause of the rest is unknown. Counted in this sample were under 140,000 clones; 88% of them appeared once. Together, the top ten hold around 3.5% of the sample. Sequencing was carried out using PBMCs. Source of these receptors: a woman aged 60-75 years with lung cancer.

CDR3 in DNA: TGTGCCAGCAGCTTAGAGAAGGGGCCAACTCACTATGGCTACACCTTC. Amino acid sequence: CASSLEKGPTHYGYTF. The chain is built from TRBV7-2 and TRBJ1-2, with D possibly TRBD1 on 5 matching bases. V lost 1 base, J lost 3 bases, and 15 bases lay in between. This CDR3 comprises 16 residues. Germline CDR1 reads SGHTA; CDR2 reads FQGNSA.

The V gene is TRBV6-6, the J gene TRBJ1-6; TRBD1 matches at 8 bases. The CDR3 has 19 residues. V dropped 5 bases and J dropped 4; count of bases not matched to a gene: 16. CDR1 is MNHNY, CDR2 SVGAGI, per germline (reference sequence). The CDR3 DNA reads as TGTGCCAGCAGTCGGTACAGGACAGGGAGCCTCGCTTATAATTCACCCCTCCACTTT. Its translation is CASSRYRTGSLAYNSPLHF.

The chain combines TRBV7-3 with TRBJ1-1; D remains ambiguous. Germline assignment: CDR1 SGHTA and CDR2 FQGTGA. This CDR3 is 13 amino acids long. With 5 bases removed from V and 1 base from J, the gap between germline ends came to 8 bases. The CDR3 sequence: CASSTTANTEAFF. The CDR3 DNA reads TGTGCCAGCAGCACTACAGCGAACACTGAAGCTTTCTTT.

This chain uses TRBV11-2 with TRBJ2-7; D perhaps matches TRBD2 (6 bases). V lost 5 bases, J lost 3 bases, and 26 bases lay in between. CDR1 SGHAT and CDR2 FQNNGV come from the germline V gene. The CDR3 contains 18 residues. The DNA for the CDR3 is TGTGCCAGCAGCACCCTAAACCGCCAAGGAGGGAGAGACTACGAGCAGTACTTC. This encodes CASSTLNRQGGRDYEQYF.

This rearrangement joins TRBV4-2 to TRBJ2-3; the match to TRBD1 covers 10 bases. J gave up 2 bases and V 1 base, and 3 bases lay outside the gene matches. CDR1 is LGHNA and CDR2 is YNFKEQ in the germline V gene. The CDR3 runs to 16 residues. The CDR3, as DNA: TGTGCCAGCAGCCAAGGGGACAGGGGATTCACAGATACGCAGTATTTT. Amino acid sequence: CASSQGDRGFTDTQYF.

This clone has a handful of counts. The chain has TRBV7-3 and TRBJ2-1, with TRBD1 identical over 7 bases. J was trimmed by 1 base and V by 5 bases; bases with no gene match: 5. The CDR3 has 15 residues. Germline V gene sequence: CDR1 SGHTA, CDR2 FQGTGA. This chain's CDR3 is CASSPTTGSYNEQFF. CDR3 bases: TGTGCCAGCAGCCCAACGACAGGGTCCTACAATGAGCAGTTCTTC.

The chain links TRBV19 to TRBJ1-4; TRBD1 aligns across 8 bases. Germline-derived CDR1 and CDR2 are LNHDA and SQIVND (reference sequence). This CDR3 has 17 amino acids. The V segment lost 4 bases and the J segment 7 bases; nucleotides outside the gene matches: 14. CDR3 sequence: CASSTGQGGAIGEKLFF. The CDR3 region has the DNA TGTGCCAGTAGTACTGGACAGGGAGGGGCTATTGGTGAAAAACTGTTTTTT.

The chain recombines TRBV2 with TRBJ2-1, with TRBD2 matching over 7 bases. This CDR3 is built from 13 residues. The germline V gene encodes CDR1 SNHLY and CDR2 FYNNEI. J was trimmed by 4 bases and V by 8 bases; bases with no gene match: 5. The DNA of the CDR3 is TGTGCCAGCCAGAGCGGGGTTTACAATGAGCAGTTCTTC. It specifies CASQSGVYNEQFF.

This clone was counted a few times. The V call is TRBV4-1, the J call TRBJ2-1; TRBD2 aligns across 10 bases. V lost 0 bases to trimming and J lost 3 bases; unmatched junction nucleotides: 5. Germline assignment: CDR1 MGHRA and CDR2 YSYEKL. The CDR3 length is 17 residues. CDR3 region: CASSQDRTSGIYNEQFF. CDR3 nucleotides: TGCGCCAGCAGCCAAGATCGTACTAGCGGGATCTACAATGAGCAGTTCTTC.

Only one count was recorded for this clone. The V gene is TRBV4-2, the J gene TRBJ2-5; 10 bases line up with TRBD2. J gave up 1 base and V 1 base, and 6 bases lay outside the gene matches. Germline loops: CDR1 LGHNA, CDR2 YNFKEQ. This CDR3 region has 17 residues. The CDR3 spells CASSQGRSSGGQETQYF. CDR3 nucleotides: TGTGCCAGCAGCCAAGGGCGATCTAGCGGGGGCCAAGAGACCCAGTACTTC.

The chain is built from TRBV6-1 and TRBJ1-2, with 7 bases lining up with TRBD1. Per germline, CDR1 MNHNS and CDR2 SASEGT. CDR3 length: 15 amino acids. Trimming removed 1 base from V and 5 bases from J; junction bases left unmatched: 7. The CDR3 nucleotides are TGTGCCAGCAGTGAAGGGGGGACAGCGCCGTATGGCTACACCTTC. Its protein is CASSEGGTAPYGYTF.

This clone appeared once. The chain employs TRBV11-3 and TRBJ2-1; tentatively, D is TRBD2 (6 bases). This CDR3 has 13 residues. Germline loops: CDR1 SGHNT, CDR2 YENEEA. V was clipped by 8 bases and J by 6 bases, with 14 bases between them. The CDR3 spells CASGRDGGNEQFF. The CDR3 DNA reads as TGTGCCAGCGGTCGGGACGGGGGCAATGAGCAGTTCTTC.

CDR3 sequence reads: CASSGGSTEAFF. The CDR3 bases are TGTGCCAGCAGCGGAGGGAGCACTGAAGCTTTCTTT. This sequence joins TRBV9 and TRBJ1-1; D unclear. CDR1 and CDR2 (germline): SGDLS, YYNGEE. V was pared by 3 bases and J by 4 bases, with 7 bases between. The CDR3 contains 12 residues. The full variable domain, in which reference TRBV9 and TRBJ1-1 provide the parts outside the CDR3, is DSGVTQTPKHLITATGQRVTLRCSPRSGDLSVYWYQQSLDQGLQFLIQYYNGEERAKGNILERFSAQQFPDLHSELNLSSLELGDSALYFCASSGGSTEAFFGQGTRLTVV.

This chain links TRBV5-8 with TRBJ1-5; no clear D. There are 14 residues in the CDR3. CDR1 and CDR2 (germline): SGHTS, YDEGEE. V was shortened by 3 bases and J by 0 bases, with 7 bases between the two germline ends. The CDR3 DNA reads TGTGCCAGCAGCTCCATTTATAGCAATCAGCCCCAGCATTTT. Translated, it gives CASSSIYSNQPQHF.

The chain employs TRBV6-5 and TRBJ1-2, with D unresolved. V was shortened by 3 bases and J by 4 bases, with 15 bases between the two germline ends. The CDR3 is made up of 15 amino acids. Germline loops: CDR1 MNHEY, CDR2 SVGAGI. In nucleotides, the CDR3 is TGTGCCAGCAGTTATGCCCCGCCTTCGGCCTATGGCTACACCTTC. It specifies CASSYAPPSAYGYTF.

The chain recombines TRBV5-1 with TRBJ2-5; TRBD2 matches at 16 bases. Germline V CDR1 and CDR2: SGHRS, YFSETQ. V shed 1 base, J shed 5 bases, and the junction held 5 bases outside the gene matches. This CDR3 spans 17 amino acids. CDR3 coding DNA: TGCGCCAGCAGCTTGCCGGGACTAGCGGGAGGGGTGGAGACCCAGTACTTC. Its protein product is CASSLPGLAGGVETQYF.

V is TRBV9 and J is TRBJ2-7; D is perhaps TRBD1 or TRBD2 (6 bases each). This CDR3 comprises 14 residues. CDR1 SGDLS and CDR2 YYNGEE come from the germline V gene. Trimming took off 0 bases at V and 6 bases at J, with 13 bases between the two ends. CDR3 amino acids: CASSVGGAMGEQYF. The CDR3 bases are TGTGCCAGCAGCGTAGGGGGGGCAATGGGCGAGCAGTACTTC.

For this clone: An end of the junction differs from the germline gene, which may be a read error. The gene calls are TRBV7-2 and TRBJ1-1; a weak D match, TRBD1 (5 bases). Germline CDR1 and CDR2: SGHTA and FQGNSA. The CDR3 has 15 amino acids. The CDR3 coding sequence is TGTGCCGGCAGCTTATACGCAGGGTCGAACACTGAAGCTTTCTTT. It codes for CAGSLYAGSNTEAFF.